A selection of T cell receptor beta chains follows, all from one sample in a study of OX40 agonist ivuxolimab in advanced cancers. The repertoire was sequenced with immunoSEQ multiplex PCR; TCRdb's copy has only in-frame clones and lacks some. In the table there are about 73,000 clones, around nine tenths of which are singletons. The sequencing used CD4+ or CD8+ T cells sorted from blood, collected in a trial of the OX40 agonist ivuxolimab. The origin of the receptors is an adult with an advanced solid tumor such as melanoma, head and neck, liver or kidney cancer. The CDR3 runs from the conserved cysteine through the conserved F or W. A D gene is named only where the DNA matches it firmly. Expanded clones are given a class, and other clones once, few, many or no size at all.

V: TRBV5-6; D: TRBD1; size: -; J: TRBJ1-2; DNA: TGTGCCAGCAGCTTGGCCGGGACAGGAGAAGATCACGGCCTATATGGCTACACCTTC; CDR3: CASSLAGTGEDHGLYGYTF
V: TRBV7-9; D: -; size: few; J: TRBJ1-4; DNA: TGTGCCAGCAGCCCGCGTGGGCGGAATGAAAAACTGTTTTTT; CDR3: CASSPRGRNEKLFF
V: TRBV30; D: -; size: -; J: TRBJ2-7; DNA: TGTGCCTGGAGTGGATCCTGGGCCTACGAGCAGTACTTC; CDR3: CAWSGSWAYEQYF
V: TRBV5-8; D: TRBD1; size: -; J: TRBJ2-2; DNA: TGTGCCAGCAGCAACGGACAGGGGAGGACCGGGGAGCTGTTTTTT; CDR3: CASSNGQGRTGELFF
V: TRBV30; D: -; size: once; J: TRBJ1-2; DNA: TGTGCCTGGAGTGTACCTGGGTATGGCTACACCTTC; CDR3: CAWSVPGYGYTF
V: TRBV28; D: -; size: -; J: TRBJ2-7; DNA: TGTGCCACACGGGACGCCAGCTCCTACGAGCAGTACTTC; CDR3: CATRDASSYEQYF
V: TRBV5-1; D: TRBD1; size: -; J: TRBJ2-3; DNA: TGCGCCAGCAGCTTTGGGACAGGGGGTTCAGATACGCAGTATTTT; CDR3: CASSFGTGGSDTQYF
V: TRBV19; D: -; size: -; J: TRBJ1-1; DNA: TGTGCCAGTAGTATAGGGATCCCTAACACTGAAGCTTTCTTT; CDR3: CASSIGIPNTEAFF
V: TRBV6-1; D: -; size: -; J: TRBJ2-7; DNA: TGTGCCATCCTCACCAACGTCCACGAGCAGTACTTC; CDR3: CAILTNVHEQYF
V: TRBV29-1; D: TRBD1; size: -; J: TRBJ1-2; DNA: TGCAGCGTTCTAAACCAGGGGGCGCTTGGCTACACCTTC; CDR3: CSVLNQGALGYTF
V: TRBV6-1; D: -; size: -; J: TRBJ1-5; DNA: TGTGCCAGCGGGTCTAGCAATCAGCCCCAGCATTTT; CDR3: CASGSSNQPQHF
V: TRBV2; D: -; size: -; J: TRBJ2-5; DNA: TGTGCCAGCAGTCAAGAAAAGGGGTCGTTGGAGACCCAGTACTTC; CDR3: CASSQEKGSLETQYF
V: TRBV5-3; D: -; size: -; J: TRBJ1-1; DNA: TGTGCCAGAAGCTTAAGACTCCGTGGACACCTGAACACTGAAGCTTTCTTT; CDR3: CARSLRLRGHLNTEAFF
V: TRBV7-9; D: TRBD1; size: -; J: TRBJ1-5; DNA: TGTGCCAGCAGCCCTGGGACAGCTAGCAATCAGCCCCAGCATTTT; CDR3: CASSPGTASNQPQHF
V: TRBV9; D: TRBD1; size: -; J: TRBJ2-7; DNA: TGTGCCAGCAGCCTCACCGGGACAGAAGATTACGAGCAGTACTTC; CDR3: CASSLTGTEDYEQYF
V: TRBV2; D: TRBD1; size: few; J: TRBJ1-6; DNA: TGTGCCAGGGACAGGGGGCGCGATAATTCACCCCTCCACTTT; CDR3: CARDRGRDNSPLHF
V: TRBV5-1; D: -; size: once; J: TRBJ1-1; DNA: TGCGCCAGCTTCCCCACAGAAAGTTTTGGCACTGAAGCTTTCTTT; CDR3: CASFPTESFGTEAFF
V: TRBV5-4; D: -; size: -; J: TRBJ2-1; DNA: TGTGCCAGCAGCTCTTACGATGAGCAGTTCTTC; CDR3: CASSSYDEQFF
V: TRBV6-1; D: TRBD1; size: -; J: TRBJ1-5; DNA: TGTGCCAGCAGTGAATCTCAGGGGGTCAATCAGCCCCAGCATTTT; CDR3: CASSESQGVNQPQHF
V: TRBV19; D: TRBD1; size: -; J: TRBJ1-5; DNA: TGTGCCAGTAGTATCTCCCTCTCACAGGGGAGGAGCAATCAGCCCCAGCATTTT; CDR3: CASSISLSQGRSNQPQHF
V: TRBV28; D: -; size: -; J: TRBJ2-7; DNA: TGTGCCAGCAGTTTATCGGGGACCTCCTACGAGCAGTACTTC; CDR3: CASSLSGTSYEQYF
V: TRBV11-2; D: -; size: -; J: TRBJ1-4; DNA: TGTGCCAGCAGCCTAGGCCCCGGGGAGGAAAAACTGTTTTTT; CDR3: CASSLGPGEEKLFF
V: TRBV28; D: -; size: -; J: TRBJ2-1; DNA: TGTGCCAGCAGTTTACTGGACCCCCCGGGTGAGCAGTTCTTC; CDR3: CASSLLDPPGEQFF
V: TRBV5-4; D: -; size: -; J: TRBJ2-1; DNA: TGTGCCAGCAGCCCTTATGGGGGCGTAAATGAGCAGTTCTTC; CDR3: CASSPYGGVNEQFF
V: TRBV30; D: -; size: once; J: TRBJ1-6; DNA: TGTGCCTGGAGGGCCGGGAACTATAATTCACCCCTCCACTTT; CDR3: CAWRAGNYNSPLHF
V: TRBV28; D: -; size: -; J: TRBJ1-2; DNA: TGTGCCAGCAGTTTGACGGTGGGGACACCTGGCCTGAATGGCTACACCTTC; CDR3: CASSLTVGTPGLNGYTF
V: TRBV4-1; D: -; size: -; J: TRBJ1-5; DNA: TGCGCCAGCAACCCCCGTGGACACGGGAAGCCTGATACGCCCCAGCATTTT; CDR3: CASNPRGHGKPDTPQHF
V: TRBV9; D: TRBD2; size: -; J: TRBJ2-5; DNA: TGTGCCAGCAGCGTAGAGGGCGGGACTAAAGAGACCCAGTACTTC; CDR3: CASSVEGGTKETQYF
V: TRBV5-1; D: -; size: -; J: TRBJ1-6; DNA: TGCGCCAGCAGCTTGGAGGGGCGGAATAATTCACCCCTCCACTTT; CDR3: CASSLEGRNNSPLHF
V: TRBV7-6; D: -; size: once; J: TRBJ2-5; DNA: TGTGCCAGCAGCCTCAGGGTTCAGGAGACCCAGTACTTC; CDR3: CASSLRVQETQYF
V: TRBV15; D: TRBD2; size: -; J: TRBJ2-1; DNA: TGTGCCACCAGCAGGGGGGGGACTAGCAGATACAATGAGCAGTTCTTC; CDR3: CATSRGGTSRYNEQFF